One T cell receptor beta chain is described in this entry. This clonotype was detected a few times. Its antigen remains undetermined. Base qualities are not provided; no much larger clone lies one nucleotide away. What the treatment or condition label conveys for this sample: allogeneic hematopoietic cell transplantation with graft depleted of TCRalphabeta T cells and CD19 B cells. The children who served as transplant recipients had been given grafts of TCRalphabeta/CD19-depleted allogeneic hematopoietic cells. The germline V gene (reference sequence) supplies CDR1 MNHNY and CDR2 SVGAGI. The CDR3 spans 13 residues, from the cysteine through the phenylalanine. This entry keeps only the CDR3 DNA: 39 bases, framed from base 1. V is clipped by 6 bases and J by 6 bases, and the sequence between their germline boundaries is 15 bases long. Library generation was performed with PCR. TCRdb shows the sequencer as Illumina HiSeq 2500. TCR libraries were prepared with molecular barcoding, using unique molecular identifiers to normalize TCRbeta repertoire quantification. TCRdb cleaned the public reads at Q25 with fastp, built clones with MiXCR and kept in-frame beta chains. Each record represents a unique CDR3 protein, reported with the most common genes and DNA among its rows. Here the sample has hundreds of thousands of distinct CDR3 sequences; approximately 12% occur a single time. The ten biggest clones cover around 2.2% of the sample.

The data belong to a study of T-cell reconstitution after alpha-beta-depleted transplantation in children (dated by TCRdb to the mid-2010s). As for the study more broadly: T-cell immune reconstitution after TCRalphabeta/CD19-depleted allogeneic hematopoietic cell transplantation in children was quantitatively tracked in the study by means of TCR repertoire profiling. What the work shows at the level of the full study, not this receptor alone: About two months after transplant, the apparently early recovery of alphabetaT-cell counts reportedly depended on just several hundred clones that had expanded rapidly and came from non-depleted graft cells. In some patients, high TCRbeta diversity at day 60 was attributed to recipient T cells and intrathymic progenitors that had survived conditioning. Over the following months the frequencies of hyperexpanded clones went down, and after one year T-cell counts and TCRbeta diversity were mostly credited to newly produced T cells.

The chain is made from TRBV6-6 and TRBJ2-7; a confident D gene designation cannot be given. The sample consisted of PBMCs, mostly from graft donor cells, taken 360 days after TCRalphabeta/CD19-depleted stem cell transplant. The clonotype originates from a male patient younger than 18 who had a stem cell transplant for acute myeloid leukemia, so the T cells may come from the graft donor. DNA sequence: TGTGCCAGCAGCCTATCCCCCTTGGGCGAGCAGTACTTC. It codes for CASSLSPLGEQYF.